The rows below give T cell receptor beta chains drawn from one sample of a study of Ad26.COV2.S vaccination and SARS-CoV-2 variants. Method: immunoSEQ multiplex PCR; TCRdb's copy keeps in-frame clones and lacks some. The sample lists roughly 460,000 clones, 80% to 90% occurring once. The sequenced sample was peripheral blood, obtained in a trial of Ad26.COV2.S vaccine versus placebo. Receptors were obtained from a person aged 18-65 years who received the Ad26.COV2.S COVID-19 vaccine or a placebo. Both conserved end residues are part of each CDR3. A D gene is named only where the DNA matches it firmly. Part of the rows lack a size; the others show once, few, many or a class for expanded clones.

CDR3: CASSLVSLDYGYTF; DNA: TGTGCCAGCAGCTTGGTCTCGCTTGACTATGGCTACACCTTC; V: TRBV5-4; D: NA; size: once; J: TRBJ1-2
CDR3: CATPIRGGPYNEQFF; DNA: TGTGCCACCCCGATTCGAGGGGGACCCTACAATGAGCAGTTCTTC; V: TRBV7-9; D: NA; size: few; J: TRBJ2-1
CDR3: CASTGTRFRNEQFF; DNA: TGTGCCAGCACCGGGACCCGGTTTCGCAATGAGCAGTTCTTC; V: TRBV6-6; D: NA; size: NA; J: TRBJ2-1
CDR3: CASSYSFGIVYEQYF; DNA: TGTGCCAGCAGTTACTCCTTTGGTATTGTCTACGAGCAGTACTTC; V: TRBV6-5; D: NA; size: NA; J: TRBJ2-7
CDR3: CASSIRRQVEAFF; DNA: TGTGCCAGCAGCATCCGTCGACAGGTCGAAGCTTTCTTT; V: TRBV13; D: NA; size: few; J: TRBJ1-1
CDR3: CASSPPKLGVIGTEAFF; DNA: TGTGCCAGCTCACCACCGAAACTGGGGGTGATAGGGACTGAAGCTTTCTTT; V: TRBV18; D: NA; size: NA; J: TRBJ1-1
CDR3: CASSVGGNYGYTF; DNA: TGTGCCAGCAGCGTAGGAGGGAACTATGGCTACACCTTC; V: TRBV9; D: NA; size: NA; J: TRBJ1-2
CDR3: CASIGQGAIGYTF; DNA: TGTGCCAGCATCGGACAGGGAGCTATTGGCTACACCTTC; V: TRBV6-5; D: TRBD1; size: NA; J: TRBJ1-2
CDR3: CASSPGQDGQPQHF; DNA: TGCGCCAGCAGCCCGGGACAGGACGGACAGCCCCAGCATTTT; V: TRBV5-1; D: TRBD1; size: NA; J: TRBJ1-5
CDR3: CASSREGAYGYTF; DNA: TGTGCCAGCAGCCGCGAGGGGGCCTATGGCTACACCTTC; V: TRBV2; D: TRBD1; size: NA; J: TRBJ1-2
CDR3: CASSLGDRVEAFF; DNA: TGTGCCAGCAGTTTAGGTGATCGAGTCGAAGCTTTCTTT; V: TRBV12-3/TRBV12-4; D: NA; size: NA; J: TRBJ1-1
CDR3: CASSQEEGVTETQYF; DNA: TGTGCCAGCAGCCAAGAGGAGGGGGTCACGGAGACCCAGTACTTC; V: TRBV4-2; D: NA; size: NA; J: TRBJ2-5
CDR3: CSALAGIHTDTQYF; DNA: TGCAGCGCCTTAGCGGGGATTCACACAGATACGCAGTATTTT; V: TRBV29-1; D: TRBD2; size: NA; J: TRBJ2-3
CDR3: CASSLTPAEQETQYF; DNA: TGTGCCAGCAGCTTGACGCCGGCGGAACAAGAGACCCAGTACTTC; V: TRBV11-2; D: NA; size: NA; J: TRBJ2-5
CDR3: CASSLVSPGLYNEQFF; DNA: TGTGCCAGCAGCTTAGTCAGTCCGGGCTTATACAATGAGCAGTTCTTC; V: TRBV7-6; D: NA; size: NA; J: TRBJ2-1
CDR3: CASRLEGQVRKTQYF; DNA: TGCGCCAGCAGGTTGGAGGGACAGGTCCGTAAGACCCAGTACTTC; V: TRBV5-1; D: TRBD1; size: once; J: TRBJ2-5
CDR3: CASSHGTTYGYTF; DNA: TGTGCCAGCAGCCATGGGACCACGTACGGCTACACCTTC; V: TRBV11-2; D: NA; size: NA; J: TRBJ1-2
CDR3: CATPARVGSNQPQHF; DNA: TGTGCAACCCCGGCCAGGGTAGGAAGCAATCAGCCCCAGCATTTT; V: TRBV28; D: NA; size: NA; J: TRBJ1-5
CDR3: CASSPRQGNQPQHF; DNA: TGTGCCAGTAGTCCCAGACAGGGAAATCAGCCCCAGCATTTT; V: TRBV19; D: TRBD1; size: NA; J: TRBJ1-5
CDR3: CASSLSPSLDNEQFF; DNA: TGTGCCAGCAGCTTAAGTCCCTCTTTAGACAATGAGCAGTTCTTC; V: TRBV7-3; D: NA; size: NA; J: TRBJ2-1
CDR3: CASSEALGGEKLFF; DNA: TGTGCCAGCAGTGAAGCCCTCGGGGGCGAAAAACTGTTTTTT; V: TRBV25-1; D: NA; size: NA; J: TRBJ1-4
CDR3: CASSQERTGLRNTIYF; DNA: TGCGCCAGCAGCCAAGAGCGAACAGGGTTGCGGAACACCATATATTTT; V: TRBV4-1; D: NA; size: NA; J: TRBJ1-3
CDR3: CASSARTLGYTF; DNA: TGTGCCAGTAGTGCACGGACTCTGGGCTACACCTTC; V: TRBV19; D: NA; size: NA; J: TRBJ1-2
CDR3: CASSQEVTVSGANVLTF; DNA: TGCGCCAGCAGCCAAGAGGTAACGGTCTCTGGGGCCAACGTCCTGACTTTC; V: TRBV4-3; D: NA; size: NA; J: TRBJ2-6
CDR3: CASSPPHRGQETQYF; DNA: TGTGCCAGCTCACCACCGCACAGGGGCCAAGAGACCCAGTACTTC; V: TRBV18; D: TRBD1; size: NA; J: TRBJ2-5